The 22 T cell receptor beta chains reported below all come from one sample, sequenced in a study of naive CD8 T cells in extremely preterm neonates. Without labor or membrane rupture, elective cesareans at roughly 35-43 weeks supplied term cord blood. The assay was immunoSEQ multiplex PCR, and TCRdb's table has in-frame clones only and misses some. Of about 8,000 clones in the sample, almost 98% are singletons; the top ten hold less than 0.4%. Material: naive CD8+ T cells from cord blood. The source of these receptors is a newborn in good health.

As concerns this clone: At one boundary the junction diverges from the germline segment, which might be a read error. The chain carries TRBV10-2 and TRBJ2-6; TRBD2 matches at 14 bases. The germline V gene has CDR1 WSHSY and CDR2 SAAADI. There are 18 residues in the CDR3. CDR3 loop: CASSEGTSGGSGANVPTF. Written as DNA, the CDR3 is TGCGCCAGCAGCGAAGGGACTAGCGGGGGATCAGGGGCCAACGTCCCGACTTTC.

The genes are TRBV6-1 and TRBJ2-7; 11 bases are a match to TRBD1. The J segment lost 5 bases and the V segment lost 5 bases, leaving 8 bases of the junction unmatched. The CDR3 contains 15 residues. Germline values: CDR1 MNHNS, CDR2 SASEGT. The CDR3 nucleotides are TGTGCCAGCAGTACCTGGGACAGGGGGATAAACGAGCAGTACTTC. It specifies CASSTWDRGINEQYF.

The genes are TRBV7-9 and TRBJ1-1; no reliable D call. With 5 bases removed from V and 0 bases from J, the gap between germline ends came to 16 bases. Germline CDR1 SEHNR, CDR2 FQNEAQ (reference sequence). The CDR3 loop spans 16 amino acids. Here the CDR3 DNA reads TGTGCCAGCAGCCCCCCAGGCGGGTATATGAACACTGAAGCTTTCTTT. Amino acids: CASSPPGGYMNTEAFF. Full variable domain (remainder filled in from reference TRBV7-9 and TRBJ1-1): DTGVSQNPRHKITKRGQNVTFRCDPISEHNRLYWYRQTLGQGPEFLTYFQNEAQLEKSRLLSDRFSAERPKGSFSTLEIQRTEQGDSAMYLCASSPPGGYMNTEAFFGQGTRLTVV.

This chain joins TRBV27 and TRBJ2-7, with TRBD1 identical over 9 bases. Trimming removed 6 bases from V and 2 bases from J; junction bases left unmatched: 8. Germline assignment: CDR1 MNHEY and CDR2 SMNVEV (reference sequence). There are 15 residues in the CDR3. CDR3 DNA: TGTGCCAGCAGCCCATGGACAGGGGCCACCTACGAGCAGTACTTC. It encodes CASSPWTGATYEQYF.

The chain carries TRBV2 and TRBJ2-5; 7 bases map to TRBD1. The J call may not be correct, given that the DNA end is closer to TRBJ2-7. The germline V gene encodes CDR1 SNHLY and CDR2 FYNNEI. There are 15 residues in the CDR3. CDR3 in DNA: TGTGCCAGCAGTGAAGGGGTAGGGGGCTCATACGAGCAGTACTTC. It encodes CASSEGVGGSYEQYF.

On this clone: One end of the junction varies from germline; a read error may be responsible. V usage is TRBV19 and J usage is TRBJ1-2; TRBD1 agrees at 9 bases. CDR1 and CDR2 (germline): LNHDA, SQIVND (reference sequence). This CDR3 region has 18 residues. CDR3 sequence reads: CASSIDRRGQGGNYSYTF. The CDR3 DNA reads as TGTGCCAGTAGTATAGATCGGAGGGGACAGGGAGGAAACTATAGCTACACCTTC.

The chain is built from TRBV5-5 and TRBJ2-7; 9 bases line up with TRBD1. This CDR3 contains 15 residues. The V and J ends lost 3 bases and 2 bases, in that order; junction bases with no gene match: 6. In germline, CDR1 is SGHKS, CDR2 YYEKEE (reference sequence). Written as DNA, the CDR3 is TGTGCCAGCAGCTCGCCGGGGACAGGGCCCTACGAGCAGTACTTC. Translation gives CASSSPGTGPYEQYF.

The gene calls are TRBV5-6 and TRBJ1-2; unclear D gene. V was trimmed by 0 bases and J by 6 bases, leaving 9 bases between them. CDR1 is SGHDT, CDR2 YYEEEE, per germline. The CDR3 spans 13 residues. This chain's CDR3 is CASSLGSSDGYTF. In DNA, the CDR3 is TGTGCCAGCAGCTTGGGTAGTTCGGATGGCTACACCTTC. Complete variable domain (other parts from reference TRBV5-6 and TRBJ1-2): DAGVTQSPTHLIKTRGQQVTLRCSPKSGHDTVSWYQQALGQGPQFIFQYYEEEERQRGNFPDRFSGHQFPNYSSELNVNALLLGDSALYLCASSLGSSDGYTFGSGTRLTVV.

This clone was seen more than once but under ten times. The genes are TRBV27 and TRBJ2-3; 9 bases map to TRBD2. From germline, CDR1 is MNHEY and CDR2 SMNVEV (reference sequence). CDR3 size: 14 residues. J lost 2 bases, V lost 8 bases, and 5 bases had no gene match. The CDR3 sequence: CASGSGGTTDTQYF. The CDR3 DNA follows: TGTGCCAGCGGGAGCGGGGGGACCACAGATACGCAGTATTTT.

A few counts support this clone. The rearrangement joins TRBV4-1 to TRBJ1-6, with 7 bases aligning to TRBD1. This CDR3 spans 13 amino acids. V dropped 5 bases and J dropped 7; count of bases not matched to a gene: 2. From germline, CDR1 is MGHRA and CDR2 YSYEKL. Written as DNA, the CDR3 is TGCGCCAGCAGCGAACAGGGGAATTCACCCCTCCACTTT. It translates to CASSEQGNSPLHF.

This chain links TRBV7-2 with TRBJ1-2; perhaps TRBD1 as D (6 bases). The V end was cut by 4 bases, the J end by 4 bases, with 16 bases between. Germline V gene data show CDR1 as SGHTA and CDR2 as FQGNSA. The CDR3 is 15 residues long. CDR3 residues: CASSWPGGEGYGYTF. In DNA form, the CDR3 reads TGTGCCAGCAGCTGGCCTGGGGGCGAGGGCTATGGCTACACCTTC.

A remark on this clone: Germline and junction disagree at one end, which may indicate a read error. The chain is built from TRBV13 and TRBJ2-2, with D possibly TRBD2 on 5 matching bases. Per germline, CDR1 PRHDT and CDR2 FYEKMQ (reference sequence). The CDR3 consists of 13 residues. Written as DNA, the CDR3 is TGTGCCAGCAGCCTAGGACTGTCCGGGGAGCTGTTTTTT. Amino acids: CASSLGLSGELFF.

V usage is TRBV18 and J usage is TRBJ2-3; 9 bases are a match to TRBD1. V was clipped by 4 bases and J by 4 bases; unmatched bases: 3. Per germline, CDR1 KGHSH and CDR2 LQKENI. This CDR3 has 14 residues. This chain's CDR3 is CASSLTGGADTQYF. Here the CDR3 DNA reads TGTGCCAGCTCACTGACAGGGGGGGCAGATACGCAGTATTTT. Together with reference TRBV18 and TRBJ2-3, the CDR3 gives the full variable domain: NAGVMQNPRHLVRRRGQEARLRCSPMKGHSHVYWYRQLPEEGLKFMVYLQKENIIDESGMPKERFSAEFPKEGPSILRIQQVVRGDSAAYFCASSLTGGADTQYFGPGTRLTVL.

The V call is TRBV5-1, the J call TRBJ2-7, with D perhaps TRBD1 (7 bases). CDR1 is SGHRS and CDR2 is YFSETQ in the germline V gene. Trimming removed 7 bases from V and 2 bases from J, with 16 bases in between. The CDR3 covers 14 residues. CDR3 protein: CASYHGGGPYEQYF. CDR3 coding DNA: TGCGCCAGCTATCACGGAGGGGGCCCCTACGAGCAGTACTTC.

The CDR3 DNA is TGTGCCAGCAGCTTAGGGGGGGGCACTGAAGCTTTCTTT. As protein: CASSLGGGTEAFF. This chain connects TRBV7-3 to TRBJ1-1; D is perhaps TRBD1 (5 bases). The CDR3 runs to 13 residues. V gave up 2 bases and J gave up 4 bases, with 8 bases separating them. From germline, CDR1 is SGHTA and CDR2 FQGTGA.

The chain couples TRBV9 to TRBJ2-6, with D possibly being TRBD1 (5 bases). The germline CDR1 and CDR2 sequences are SGDLS and YYNGEE. Deletions cut 3 bases from V and 0 bases from J, with 7 bases between. CDR3 size: 15 residues. CDR3 DNA: TGTGCCAGCAGCGACGGACACTCTGGGGCCAACGTCCTGACTTTC. Translated, it gives CASSDGHSGANVLTF.

V usage is TRBV9 and J usage is TRBJ1-6; 8 bases are shared with TRBD1. The CDR3 totals 15 residues. The trim removed 2 bases at V and 8 bases at J, leaving 6 bases unmatched. Germline V CDR1 and CDR2: SGDLS, YYNGEE. CDR3 amino acids: CASSVQGARDSPLHF. CDR3 DNA: TGTGCCAGCAGCGTTCAGGGGGCGCGGGATTCACCCCTCCACTTT.

This sequence joins TRBV13 and TRBJ2-3; TRBD2 agrees at 7 bases. Losses at the gene ends were 1 base for V and 6 bases for J; bases not matched to a gene: 4. The CDR3 is 14 residues long. Germline V CDR1 and CDR2: PRHDT, FYEKMQ (reference sequence). Written as DNA, the CDR3 is TGTGCCAGCAGCTTAGCGGGGGGTAGGGATACGCAGTATTTT. Encoded protein: CASSLAGGRDTQYF.

The CDR3 here is CASGLDRDEAFF. CDR3 nucleotide sequence: TGTGCTAGTGGTTTGGACAGGGACGAAGCTTTCTTT. The chain uses TRBV12-5 and TRBJ1-1, with D perhaps TRBD1 (6 bases). Trimming removed 1 base from V and 8 bases from J, with 8 bases in between. This CDR3 has 12 residues. Germline V CDR1 and CDR2: LGHNT, FRNRAP. Looking up the rest from reference TRBV12-5 and TRBJ1-1 gives the full variable domain: DARVTQTPRHKVTEMGQEVTMRCQPILGHNTVFWYRQTMMQGLELLAYFRNRAPLDDSGMPKDRFSAEMPDATLATLKIQPSEPRDSAVYFCASGLDRDEAFFGQGTRLTVV.

V usage is TRBV27 and J usage is TRBJ2-7, with 12 bases that match TRBD2. The CDR3 sequence is 13 residues long. V dropped 6 bases and J dropped 3; count of bases not matched to a gene: 0. CDR1 is MNHEY, CDR2 SMNVEV, per germline (reference sequence). The CDR3 region has the DNA TGTGCCAGCAGGACTAGCGGGGGCTACGAGCAGTACTTC. As protein: CASRTSGGYEQYF.

V is TRBV5-4 and J is TRBJ1-1; D unresolved. This CDR3 has 10 amino acids. The V gene's germline CDR1 is SGHNT and CDR2 YYREEE (reference sequence). V was pared by 10 bases and J by 0 bases, with 4 bases between. The CDR3 is CAPVNTEAFF. The CDR3 DNA sequence: TGTGCCCCAGTGAACACTGAAGCTTTCTTT.

The chain employs TRBV5-4 and TRBJ1-6; TRBD1 aligns across 8 bases. The germline gives CDR1 SGHNT, CDR2 YYREEE (reference sequence). CDR3 size: 13 residues. After removal of 3 bases from V and 7 bases from J, the junction contained 0 bases not matched to a gene. CDR3 protein: CASSSGGNSPLHF. The CDR3 coding sequence is TGTGCCAGCAGCTCAGGGGGCAATTCACCCCTCCACTTT.